The sequence of this T cell receptor beta chain was determined in a study of PD-L1 blockade in urothelial cancer. Study details: Blood was tested 3 weeks (second dose) and 6 weeks into treatment.

This CDR3 spans 14 amino acids. Trimming cost V 5 bases and J 8 bases; bases outside gene matches: 2. CDR1 is SEHNR and CDR2 is FQNEAQ in the germline V gene (reference sequence). A spike-in of synthetic TCR analog templates was added to each PCR. Clones were sequenced by immunoSEQ multiplex PCR, and TCRdb holds only the in-frame ones, with some missing. The table lists some 79,000 clones, around 80% of them singletons. The chain recombines TRBV7-9 with TRBJ1-6, with 11 bases matching TRBD1. The clonotype was recovered from a man between 65 and 79 years old with urothelial cancer. The sequences come from PBMCs, collected around atezolizumab (anti-PD-L1) treatment. As DNA, the CDR3 is TGTGCCAGCAGCCCGGGACAGGGGGATTCACCCCTCCACTTT. The encoded protein is CASSPGQGDSPLHF. The entire variable domain, with the rest obtained from reference TRBV7-9 and TRBJ1-6, is as follows: DTGVSQNPRHKITKRGQNVTFRCDPISEHNRLYWYRQTLGQGPEFLTYFQNEAQLEKSRLLSDRFSAERPKGSFSTLEIQRTEQGDSAMYLCASSPGQGDSPLHFGNGTRLTVT.